Shown below are 6 T cell receptor beta chains from a single sample sequenced in a study of T-cell memory formation after mild COVID-19. TCRdb redid the calling of the 5' RACE reads with MiXCR, one entry per CDR3 protein. Found here are 250,000 to 350,000 distinct CDR3 sequences, 15% to 20% of them singletons; the top ten hold around 20%. The sample was PBMCs or a T cell subset sorted from them (not recorded which). The origin of the receptors is a man aged 18 to 29 who had mild COVID-19 (a few samples of this study predate the infection). Cell type and time point are not known.

The rearrangement uses TRBV30 and TRBJ2-7, with D uncertain. V lost 2 bases and J lost 3, with 5 bases in between. CDR1 is GTSNPN, CDR2 SVGIG, per germline (reference sequence). The length of the CDR3 is 11 residues. CDR3 DNA: TGTGCCTGGAGTAACGGCTACGAGCAGTACTTC. Protein product: CAWSNGYEQYF.

This clonotype was seen a few times. The CDR3 reads CASSLEPRDGETQYF. CDR3 DNA: TGTGCCAGCAGCTTAGAACCCAGGGATGGGGAGACCCAGTACTTC. The chain combines TRBV7-9 with TRBJ2-5, with D maybe TRBD1 (5 bases). The CDR3 has 15 amino acids. Per the germline V gene, CDR1 is SEHNR and CDR2 is FQNEAQ (reference sequence). V lost 1 base and J 5 bases, leaving 14 bases between the germline ends.

The rearrangement uses TRBV20-1 and TRBJ2-2; D is perhaps TRBD1 (6 bases). Germline CDR1 and CDR2: DFQATT and SNEGSKA (reference sequence). Between the trimmed V and J ends, which lost 6 bases and 5 bases, there was a span of 16 bases. CDR3 length: 14 residues. CDR3 protein: CSAGRTVGTGELFF. CDR3 coding DNA: TGCAGTGCAGGACGGACAGTCGGAACCGGGGAGCTGTTTTTT.

The chain combines TRBV9 with TRBJ2-5, with D possibly TRBD1 on 6 matching bases. V lost 3 bases and J lost 4, with 22 bases in between. CDR3 length: 17 amino acids. The germline CDR1 and CDR2 sequences are SGDLS and YYNGEE. The CDR3 DNA reads as TGTGCCAGCAGCGCCCAGGCGACCCTCTTAGGGGGAGAGACCCAGTACTTC. This gives the protein CASSAQATLLGGETQYF.

This clonotype has more than one count but fewer than ten. This chain connects TRBV27 to TRBJ2-7; 9 bases line up with TRBD1. Trimming took 10 bases from V and 5 from J; bases not matched to a gene: 12. Looked up from germline, CDR1 is MNHEY and CDR2 is SMNVEV (reference sequence). The CDR3 runs 14 residues. The CDR3 sequence is CANLIPGQGNEQYV. CDR3 nucleotide sequence: TGTGCCAACCTAATTCCGGGACAGGGAAACGAGCAGTACGTC.

This chain links TRBV6-5 with TRBJ2-5, with D possibly TRBD1 on 6 matching bases. The CDR3 has 14 amino acids. Germline V lookup: CDR1 MNHEY, CDR2 SVGAGI. Trimming removed 5 bases from V and 0 bases from J, with 10 bases in between. The DNA for the CDR3 is TGTGCCAGCAGTCTCCGGGACAACCAAGAGACCCAGTACTTC. Amino acids: CASSLRDNQETQYF.